Shown below are 18 T cell receptor beta chains from a single sample sequenced in a study of identical twins. Using its own MiXCR run on the 5' RACE reads, TCRdb lists one record per CDR3 protein. Of some 1,700,000 distinct CDR3 sequences listed, under 35% were seen once; the top ten hold 0.27%. The sequencing input was cord blood. Receptor source: a newborn girl in good health.

The rearrangement uses TRBV12-3 or TRBV12-4 and TRBJ1-5; tentative D call: TRBD1 (6 bases). This CDR3 has 16 residues. V lost 1 base to trimming and J lost 4 bases, with 14 bases between them. The CDR3 DNA reads as TGTGCCAGCAGTTTAGATACAGGGCAGGGGAATCAGCCCCAGCATTTT. Protein product: CASSLDTGQGNQPQHF.

This chain links TRBV12-3 or TRBV12-4 with TRBJ2-1; D uncertain. The CDR3 has 14 residues. The germline V and J ends were trimmed by 5 bases and 5 bases, with 13 bases remaining between them. CDR3 nucleotides: TGTGCCAGCAGTCCCCGCCCAGTAAACAATGAGCAGTTCTTC. Encoded protein: CASSPRPVNNEQFF.

This clonotype was counted only a few times. The rearrangement links TRBV29-1 to TRBJ2-1, with D possibly matching TRBD1 (5 bases). CDR3 length equals 16 residues. The V and J ends lost 1 base and 6 bases respectively, with 19 bases between them. Germline V gene sequence: CDR1 SQVTM, CDR2 ANQGSEA. The CDR3 DNA is TGCAGCGTTGAAGTTGGGGCTACTTCTTGGCCCAATGAGCAGTTCTTC. Protein: CSVEVGATSWPNEQFF.

The sample holds a few counts of this clonotype. The chain joins TRBV4-1 to TRBJ1-1, with unresolved D. The CDR3 contains 13 residues. V was shortened by 4 bases and J by 0 bases, with 6 bases between the two germline ends. Germline V lookup: CDR1 MGHRA, CDR2 YSYEKL. CDR3 region: CASSRTMNTEAFF. The DNA of the CDR3 is TGCGCCAGCAGCCGTACAATGAACACTGAAGCTTTCTTT.

This clonotype was seen more than once but under ten times. This rearrangement joins TRBV29-1 to TRBJ1-5, with 10 bases lining up with TRBD1. Per germline, CDR1 SQVTM and CDR2 ANQGSEA. The CDR3 sequence is 14 residues long. J was trimmed by 4 bases and V by 4 bases; bases with no gene match: 4. The CDR3 coding sequence is TGCAGCGTTGGGGACAGGGGCCCGAATCAGCCCCAGCATTTT. Translated, it gives CSVGDRGPNQPQHF.

The CDR3 coding sequence is TGTGCCAGCAAAGGGCGGCGGACATCTCTCTACGAGCAGTACTTC. It specifies CASKGRRTSLYEQYF. The chain joins TRBV27 to TRBJ2-7, with D perhaps matching TRBD1 (5 bases). The CDR3 sequence is 15 residues long. The germline V gene encodes CDR1 MNHEY and CDR2 SMNVEV (reference sequence). Trimming took off 7 bases at V and 3 bases at J, with 19 bases between the two ends.

This clonotype was seen only a few times. The chain has TRBV20-1 and TRBJ2-7; 7 bases fit TRBD1. V was clipped by 8 bases and J by 1 base; unmatched bases: 8. CDR3 length: 13 amino acids. Germline-derived CDR1 and CDR2 are DFQATT and SNEGSKA (reference sequence). The CDR3, as DNA: TGCAGTAAGAGACAGGGCTCATCCTACGAGCAGTACTTC. It is translated as CSKRQGSSYEQYF.

This chain connects TRBV28 to TRBJ2-3; D may be TRBD1 (6 bases). The CDR3 is made up of 12 amino acids. Germline CDR1 reads MDHEN; CDR2 reads SYDVKM. Trimming cost V 6 bases and J 9 bases, with 13 bases left between them. This CDR3 reads CASRRNRETQYF. As DNA, the CDR3 is TGTGCCAGCAGGCGTAACAGGGAGACGCAGTATTTT.

There are a few counts of this clonotype. The chain recombines TRBV13 with TRBJ2-1; 7 nucleotides agree with TRBD2. The last part of the DNA fits TRBJ2-7 better; the J call may be wrong. The CDR3 consists of 15 residues. Per germline, CDR1 PRHDT and CDR2 FYEKMQ (reference sequence). The chain's CDR3 is CASSLPGGAYNEQYF. CDR3 bases: TGTGCCAGCAGCTTACCGGGAGGTGCCTACAATGAGCAGTACTTC.

At least ten counts were recorded for this clonotype. The CDR3 nucleotides read TGCGCCAGCAGCTTGGGACAGGGAAACATTCAGTACTTC. The encoded protein is CASSLGQGNIQYF. The genes are TRBV5-1 and TRBJ2-4, with TRBD1 identical over 7 bases. The ends lost 0 bases at V and 6 bases at J; junction bases unmatched: 0. This CDR3 has 13 residues. The germline V gene encodes CDR1 SGHRS and CDR2 YFSETQ.

This clonotype was detected only a few times. This rearrangement joins TRBV20-1 to TRBJ1-5; TRBD1 is a possible D gene (5 bases). The germline V gene encodes CDR1 DFQATT and CDR2 SNEGSKA (reference sequence). The CDR3 covers 15 residues. Trimming removed 3 bases from V and 0 bases from J, with 12 bases in between. In nucleotides, the CDR3 is TGCAGTGCTAGGTGGCAGGGCGGTAGCAATCAGCCCCAGCATTTT. Amino acids: CSARWQGGSNQPQHF.

The sample holds a few counts of this clonotype. The chain combines TRBV6-6 with TRBJ1-4; tentatively, D is TRBD1 (5 bases). The V end lost 5 bases, the J end lost 13 bases, and 17 bases lay between the germline ends. The germline gives CDR1 MNHNY, CDR2 SVGAGI (reference sequence). The CDR3 contains 13 residues. The CDR3: CASSPGLVGGLFF. CDR3 nucleotide sequence: TGTGCCAGCAGTCCGGGACTCGTCGGGGGACTGTTTTTT.

The rearrangement links TRBV4-1 to TRBJ2-3; TRBD2 matches 8 bases. Germline-derived CDR1 and CDR2 are MGHRA and YSYEKL. V shed 1 base and J 0 bases; nucleotides not matched to a gene: 9. The CDR3 contains 18 residues. CDR3 region: CASSQAPGTRYSTDTQYF. Written as DNA, the CDR3 is TGCGCCAGCAGCCAAGCCCCCGGGACTAGGTATAGCACAGATACGCAGTATTTT.

This clonotype was observed many times. The V gene is TRBV5-1, the J gene TRBJ2-7, with a tentative D call TRBD1 (6 bases). This CDR3 contains 14 residues. V was cut by 4 bases and J by 1 base, with 12 bases left in between. Looked up from germline, CDR1 is SGHRS and CDR2 is YFSETQ. CDR3 sequence reads: CASSGFQGSYEQYF. In nucleotides, the CDR3 is TGCGCCAGCAGCGGATTTCAGGGGTCCTACGAGCAGTACTTC. Full variable domain (remainder filled in from reference TRBV5-1 and TRBJ2-7): KAGVTQTPRYLIKTRGQQVTLSCSPISGHRSVSWYQQTPGQGLQFLFEYFSETQRNKGNFPGRFSGRQFSNSRSEMNVSTLELGDSALYLCASSGFQGSYEQYFGPGTRLTVT.

On this clonotype itself: A much larger clone is a single base away; this may be a read error. The chain is built from TRBV5-1 and TRBJ1-2; D possibly corresponds to TRBD1 (5 bases). Germline CDR1 SGHRS, CDR2 YFSETQ. The CDR3 covers 15 residues. In DNA, the CDR3 is TGCACCAGCAGCTTGCCTTACGAGGGGACCTATGGCTACACCTTC. It is translated as CTSSLPYEGTYGYTF.

The chain employs TRBV7-2 and TRBJ2-7; 9 positions agree with TRBD2. Germline loops: CDR1 SGHTA, CDR2 FQGNSA. V shed 2 bases, J shed 7 bases, and the junction held 9 bases outside the gene matches. CDR3 size: 15 residues. The DNA for the CDR3 is TGTGCCAGCAGCTTAACCGGGACTAGCTCAAGGGAGCAGTACTTC. Residues: CASSLTGTSSREQYF.

The chain uses TRBV4-1 and TRBJ2-7; D ambiguous. The V end was cut by 0 bases, the J end by 2 bases, with 11 bases between. The germline V gene encodes CDR1 MGHRA and CDR2 YSYEKL. The CDR3 consists of 15 residues. CDR3 in amino acids: CASSQDRRVPYEQYF. CDR3 in DNA: TGCGCCAGCAGCCAAGATCGTCGGGTACCCTACGAGCAGTACTTC.

The chain employs TRBV9 and TRBJ1-1; no firm D call. Germline CDR1 SGDLS, CDR2 YYNGEE. Between the trimmed V and J ends, which lost 0 bases and 3 bases, there was a span of 9 bases. The CDR3 has 14 residues. CDR3 sequence: CASSVAGDYTEAFF. The CDR3 region has the DNA TGTGCCAGCAGCGTAGCCGGTGATTACACTGAAGCTTTCTTT.